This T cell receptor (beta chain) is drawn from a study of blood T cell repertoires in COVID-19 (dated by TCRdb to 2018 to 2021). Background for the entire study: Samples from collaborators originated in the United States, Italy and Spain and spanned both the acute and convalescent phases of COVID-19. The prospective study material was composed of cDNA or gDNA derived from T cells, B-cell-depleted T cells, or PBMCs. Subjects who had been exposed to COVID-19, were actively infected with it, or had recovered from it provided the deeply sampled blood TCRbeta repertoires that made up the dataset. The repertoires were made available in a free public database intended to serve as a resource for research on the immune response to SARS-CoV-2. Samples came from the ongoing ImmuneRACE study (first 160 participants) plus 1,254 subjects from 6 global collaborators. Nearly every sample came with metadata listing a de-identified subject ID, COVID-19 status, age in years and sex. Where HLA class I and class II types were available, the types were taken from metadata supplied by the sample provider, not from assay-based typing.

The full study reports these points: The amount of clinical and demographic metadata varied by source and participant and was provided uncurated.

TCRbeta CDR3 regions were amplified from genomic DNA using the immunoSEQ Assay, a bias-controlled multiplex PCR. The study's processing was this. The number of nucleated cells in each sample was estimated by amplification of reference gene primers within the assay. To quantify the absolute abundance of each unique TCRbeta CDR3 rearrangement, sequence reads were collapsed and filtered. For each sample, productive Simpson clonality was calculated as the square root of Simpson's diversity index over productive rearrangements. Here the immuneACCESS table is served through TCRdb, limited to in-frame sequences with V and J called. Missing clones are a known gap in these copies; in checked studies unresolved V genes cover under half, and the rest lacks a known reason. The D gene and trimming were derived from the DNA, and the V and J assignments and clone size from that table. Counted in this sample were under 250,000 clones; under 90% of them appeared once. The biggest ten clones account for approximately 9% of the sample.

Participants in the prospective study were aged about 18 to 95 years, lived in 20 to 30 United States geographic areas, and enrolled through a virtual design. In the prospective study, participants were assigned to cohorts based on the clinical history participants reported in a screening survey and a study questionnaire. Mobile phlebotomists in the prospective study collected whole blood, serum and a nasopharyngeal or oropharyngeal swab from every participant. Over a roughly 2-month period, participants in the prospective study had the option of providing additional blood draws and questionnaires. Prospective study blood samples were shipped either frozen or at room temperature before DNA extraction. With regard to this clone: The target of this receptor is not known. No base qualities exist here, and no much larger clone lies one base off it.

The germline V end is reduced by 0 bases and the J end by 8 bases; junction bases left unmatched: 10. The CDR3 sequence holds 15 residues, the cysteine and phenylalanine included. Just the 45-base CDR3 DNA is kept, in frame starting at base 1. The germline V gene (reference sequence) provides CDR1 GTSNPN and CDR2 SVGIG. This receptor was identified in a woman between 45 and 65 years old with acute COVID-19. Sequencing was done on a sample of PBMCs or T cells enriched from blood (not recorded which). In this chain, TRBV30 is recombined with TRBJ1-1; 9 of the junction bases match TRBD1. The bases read TGTGCCTGGAGTGTACCTGCGACAGGGGGTTCGGAAGCTTTCTTT. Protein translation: CAWSVPATGGSEAFF.